A selection of T cell receptor beta chains follows, all from one sample in a study of shared clonotypes between healthy human individuals. TCRdb keeps only in-frame clones here, not all; method: immunoSEQ multiplex PCR. The sample lists around 1.9 million clones, over 85% occurring once. Sequenced input: naive CD8+ T cells from PBMCs. The receptor set was obtained from a man aged 18 to 30 in good health. Some clones in this sample may be carry-over from other donors' samples. CDR3s include the opening cysteine and the closing phenylalanine or tryptophan. D genes are given only for firm matches. Clone size appears in some rows only: once, few, many, or a class for an expanded clone.

abundance	d_gene	v_gene	len	j_gene	CDR3aa	CDR3nt
NA	TRBD1	TRBV7-9	12	TRBJ2-1	CASSQGAWEQFF	TGTGCCAGCAGCCAGGGGGCTTGGGAGCAGTTCTTC
once	NA	TRBV28	15	TRBJ1-5	CASSLAGVGNQPQHF	TGTGCCAGCAGTTTGGCTGGGGTCGGCAATCAGCCCCAGCATTTT
once	NA	TRBV7-3	14	TRBJ2-1	CASSLTGSDNEQFF	TGTGCCAGCAGCTTAACAGGGAGTGACAATGAGCAGTTCTTC
NA	NA	TRBV7-9	14	TRBJ2-2	CASSSTSNTGELFF	TGTGCCAGCAGTTCTACCTCGAACACCGGGGAGCTGTTTTTT
NA	NA	TRBV5-6	15	TRBJ1-2	CASSLEVSSNYGYTF	TGTGCCAGCAGCTTGGAGGTCAGCTCTAACTATGGCTACACCTTC
NA	NA	TRBV27	12	TRBJ2-1	CATRRAYNEQFF	TGTGCCACACGGAGGGCCTACAATGAGCAGTTCTTC
NA	NA	TRBV4-3	17	TRBJ2-3	CASSPDQVGTREDTQYF	TGCGCCAGCAGCCCAGACCAGGTGGGGACCCGGGAAGATACGCAGTATTTT
NA	TRBD1	TRBV25-1	15	TRBJ2-1	CASSGRDSNYNEQFF	TGTGCCAGCAGTGGCCGGGACAGCAACTACAATGAGCAGTTCTTC
NA	NA	TRBV7-9	13	TRBJ1-2	CASSLITNYGYTF	TGTGCCAGCAGCTTAATCACTAACTATGGCTACACCTTC
NA	NA	TRBV11-3	16	TRBJ2-1	CASSLQGIEKYNEQFF	TGTGCCAGCAGCTTACAGGGAATTGAAAAATACAATGAGCAGTTCTTC
NA	TRBD2	TRBV7-9	17	TRBJ2-7	CASSLGGGLKGSYEQYF	TGTGCCAGCAGCTTAGGCGGGGGTTTGAAAGGCTCCTACGAGCAGTACTTC
NA	TRBD2	TRBV28	14	TRBJ2-7	CASRMSAGGHEQYF	TGTGCCAGCAGGATGTCAGCGGGAGGGCACGAGCAGTACTTC
NA	NA	TRBV7-9	18	TRBJ2-7	CASSFSIHSGEGIYEQYF	TGTGCCAGCAGCTTTAGTATTCATAGCGGAGAGGGGATCTACGAGCAGTACTTC
NA	NA	TRBV15	15	TRBJ2-7	CATSRPRTDTYEQYF	TGTGCCACCAGCAGACCGAGGACGGATACCTACGAGCAGTACTTC
NA	NA	TRBV6-6	15	TRBJ2-1	CASSSPDSSDNEQFF	TGTGCCAGCAGTTCGCCCGACAGTTCTGACAATGAGCAGTTCTTC
NA	NA	TRBV4-3	15	TRBJ1-5	CASSPYRDTFVPQHF	TGCGCCAGCAGCCCCTACCGGGACACCTTTGTGCCCCAGCATTTT
NA	NA	TRBV5-1	14	TRBJ1-1	CASSLTHSRTEAFF	TGCGCCAGCAGCTTGACCCACTCGAGGACTGAAGCTTTCTTT
NA	NA	TRBV21-1	16	TRBJ2-5	CASSKALSDPRAAQYF	TGTGCCAGCAGCAAAGCGCTTTCAGACCCGCGGGCGGCCCAGTACTTC
NA	NA	TRBV6-1	13	TRBJ1-3	CASRPVGGNTIYF	TGTGCCAGCAGACCGGTGGGTGGAAACACCATATATTTT
NA	TRBD1	TRBV7-9	14	TRBJ2-7	CASSHRDRGYEQYF	TGTGCCAGCAGCCACCGGGACAGGGGATACGAGCAGTACTTC
once	TRBD1	TRBV14	15	TRBJ2-1	CASSPRTGPYNEQFF	TGTGCCAGCAGCCCCCGGACAGGGCCCTACAATGAGCAGTTCTTC
NA	NA	TRBV28	14	TRBJ1-1	CASRWGRENTEAFF	TGTGCCAGCAGGTGGGGCAGGGAGAACACTGAAGCTTTCTTT
NA	NA	TRBV18	15	TRBJ2-1	CASSPTVSSYNEQFF	TGTGCCAGCTCACCAACGGTGAGCTCCTACAATGAGCAGTTCTTC
NA	NA	TRBV19	12	TRBJ2-1	CASSIMNNEQFF	TGTGCCAGTAGTATCATGAACAATGAGCAGTTCTTC
NA	NA	TRBV5-6	15	TRBJ2-1	CASSPIRDFYNEQFF	TGTGCCAGCAGCCCCATCCGGGACTTCTACAATGAGCAGTTCTTC
NA	TRBD1	TRBV6-5	13	TRBJ2-2	CASRQGSGGELFF	TGTGCCAGCAGACAGGGGAGCGGCGGGGAGCTGTTTTTT
NA	TRBD1	TRBV28	14	TRBJ1-2	CASSLSTTGVGYTF	TGTGCCAGCAGTTTATCCACGACAGGGGTTGGCTACACCTTC
NA	TRBD2	TRBV9	20	TRBJ2-2	CASSDPLGIAGDPNTGELFF	TGTGCCAGCAGCGACCCCCTTGGGATAGCGGGAGACCCGAACACCGGGGAGCTGTTTTTT
once	NA	TRBV7-9	15	TRBJ1-1	CASSLNRVGATEAFF	TGTGCCAGCAGCTTGAACAGGGTGGGAGCCACTGAAGCTTTCTTT
once	NA	TRBV7-9	14	TRBJ1-2	CASSSLTDFYGYTF	TGTGCCAGCAGCTCCCTGACCGATTTCTATGGCTACACCTTC
once	TRBD2	TRBV27	17	TRBJ2-1	CASSQVVVSGTNNEQFF	TGTGCCAGCAGTCAGGTAGTGGTGAGCGGGACCAACAATGAGCAGTTCTTC